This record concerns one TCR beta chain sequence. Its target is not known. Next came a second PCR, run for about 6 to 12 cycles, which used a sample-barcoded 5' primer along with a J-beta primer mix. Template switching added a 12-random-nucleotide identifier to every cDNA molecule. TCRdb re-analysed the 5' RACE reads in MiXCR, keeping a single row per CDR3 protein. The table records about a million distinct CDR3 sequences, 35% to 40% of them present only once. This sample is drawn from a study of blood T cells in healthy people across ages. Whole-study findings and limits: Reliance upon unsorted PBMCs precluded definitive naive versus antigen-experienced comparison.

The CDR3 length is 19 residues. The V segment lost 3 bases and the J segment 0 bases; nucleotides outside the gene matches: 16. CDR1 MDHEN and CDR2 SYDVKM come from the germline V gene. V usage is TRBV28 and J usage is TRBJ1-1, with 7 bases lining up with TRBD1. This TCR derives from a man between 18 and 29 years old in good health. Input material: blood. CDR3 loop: CASSLVPYLRTGLNTEAFF. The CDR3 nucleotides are TGTGCCAGCAGTTTGGTTCCCTACTTGAGGACAGGCTTGAACACTGAAGCTTTCTTT.